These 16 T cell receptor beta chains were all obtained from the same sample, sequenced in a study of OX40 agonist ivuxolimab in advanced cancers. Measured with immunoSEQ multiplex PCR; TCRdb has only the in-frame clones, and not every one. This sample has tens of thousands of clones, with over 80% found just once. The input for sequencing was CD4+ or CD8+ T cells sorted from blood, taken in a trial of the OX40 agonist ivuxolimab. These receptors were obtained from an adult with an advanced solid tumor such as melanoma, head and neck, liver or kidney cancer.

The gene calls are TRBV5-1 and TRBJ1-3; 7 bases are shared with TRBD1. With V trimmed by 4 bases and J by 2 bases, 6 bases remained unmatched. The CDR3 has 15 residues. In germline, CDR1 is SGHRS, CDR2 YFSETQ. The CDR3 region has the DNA TGCGCCAGCAGCCCAGGGGACAGACCTGGAAACACCATATATTTT. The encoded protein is CASSPGDRPGNTIYF.

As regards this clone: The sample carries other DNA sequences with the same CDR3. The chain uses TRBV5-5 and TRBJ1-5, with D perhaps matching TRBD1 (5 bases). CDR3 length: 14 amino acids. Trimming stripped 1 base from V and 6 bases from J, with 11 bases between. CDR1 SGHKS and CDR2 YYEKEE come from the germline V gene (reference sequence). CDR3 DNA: TGTGCCAGCAGCTTGAGTCAGGGAGGTCAGCCCCAGCATTTT. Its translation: CASSLSQGGQPQHF. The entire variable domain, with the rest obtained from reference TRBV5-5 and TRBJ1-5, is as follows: DAGVTQSPTHLIKTRGQQVTLRCSPISGHKSVSWYQQVLGQGPQFIFQYYEKEERGRGNFPDRFSARQFPNYSSELNVNALLLGDSALYLCASSLSQGGQPQHFGDGTRLSIL.

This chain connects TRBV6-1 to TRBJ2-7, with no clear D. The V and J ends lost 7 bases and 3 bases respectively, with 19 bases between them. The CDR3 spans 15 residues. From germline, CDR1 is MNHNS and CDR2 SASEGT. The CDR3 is CASTQGSAALYEQYF. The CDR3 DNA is TGTGCCAGCACCCAAGGGTCTGCGGCTCTCTACGAGCAGTACTTC.

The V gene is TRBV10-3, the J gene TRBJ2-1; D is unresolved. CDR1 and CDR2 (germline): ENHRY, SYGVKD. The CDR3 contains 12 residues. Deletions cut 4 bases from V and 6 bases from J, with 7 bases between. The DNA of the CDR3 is TGTGCCATCAGTGTAGACTCCAATGAGCAGTTCTTC. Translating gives CAISVDSNEQFF.

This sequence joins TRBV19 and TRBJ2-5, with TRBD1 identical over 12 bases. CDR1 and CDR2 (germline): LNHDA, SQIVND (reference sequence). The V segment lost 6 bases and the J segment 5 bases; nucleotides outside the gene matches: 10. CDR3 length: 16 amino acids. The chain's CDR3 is CASSTQGQGAWETQYF. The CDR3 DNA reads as TGTGCCAGTAGCACCCAGGGACAGGGGGCTTGGGAGACCCAGTACTTC.

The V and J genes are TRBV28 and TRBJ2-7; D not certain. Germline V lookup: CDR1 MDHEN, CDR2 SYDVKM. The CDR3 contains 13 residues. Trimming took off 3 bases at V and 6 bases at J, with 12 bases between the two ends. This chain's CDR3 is CASSFGLRGEQYF. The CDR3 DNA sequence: TGTGCCAGCAGTTTCGGCCTCCGAGGCGAGCAGTACTTC.

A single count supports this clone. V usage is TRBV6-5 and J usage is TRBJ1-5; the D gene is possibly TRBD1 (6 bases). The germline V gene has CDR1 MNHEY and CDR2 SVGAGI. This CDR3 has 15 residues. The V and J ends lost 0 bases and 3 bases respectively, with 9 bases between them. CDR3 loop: CASSYSSGDNQPQHF. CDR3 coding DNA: TGTGCCAGCAGTTACTCGTCAGGGGACAATCAGCCCCAGCATTTT.

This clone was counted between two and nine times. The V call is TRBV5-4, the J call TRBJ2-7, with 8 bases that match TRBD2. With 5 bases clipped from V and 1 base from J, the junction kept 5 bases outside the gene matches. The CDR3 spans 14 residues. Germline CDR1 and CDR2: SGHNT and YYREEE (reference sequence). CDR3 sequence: CASSSGTSSYEQYF. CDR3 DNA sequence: TGTGCCAGCAGTTCCGGGACTAGTTCCTACGAGCAGTACTTC.

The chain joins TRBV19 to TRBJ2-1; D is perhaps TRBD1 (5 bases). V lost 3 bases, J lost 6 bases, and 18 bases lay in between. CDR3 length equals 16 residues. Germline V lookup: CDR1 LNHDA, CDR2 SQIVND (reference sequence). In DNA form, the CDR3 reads TGTGCCAGTAGTATGGGGCACCAGGGAATGGGCAATGAGCAGTTCTTC. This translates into CASSMGHQGMGNEQFF.

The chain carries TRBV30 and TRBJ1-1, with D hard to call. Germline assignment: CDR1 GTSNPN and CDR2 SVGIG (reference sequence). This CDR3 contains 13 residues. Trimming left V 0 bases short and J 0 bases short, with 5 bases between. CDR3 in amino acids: CAWSVQMNTEAFF. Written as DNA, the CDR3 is TGTGCCTGGAGTGTACAGATGAACACTGAAGCTTTCTTT.

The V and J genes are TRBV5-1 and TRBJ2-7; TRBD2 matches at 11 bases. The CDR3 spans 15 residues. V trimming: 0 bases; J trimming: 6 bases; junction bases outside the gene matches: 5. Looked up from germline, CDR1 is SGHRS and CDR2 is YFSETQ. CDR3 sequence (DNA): TGCGCCAGCAGCTTGGAAGGTGGGACTAGCGGCGAGCAGTACTTC. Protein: CASSLEGGTSGEQYF.

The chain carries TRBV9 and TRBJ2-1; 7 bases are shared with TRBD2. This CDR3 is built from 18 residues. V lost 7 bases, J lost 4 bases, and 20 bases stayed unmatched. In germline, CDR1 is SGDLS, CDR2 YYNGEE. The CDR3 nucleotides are TGTGCCAGCGCGACGGGAGGTTCCCCCCCCGGTCTATACAATGAGCAGTTCTTC. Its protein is CASATGGSPPGLYNEQFF.

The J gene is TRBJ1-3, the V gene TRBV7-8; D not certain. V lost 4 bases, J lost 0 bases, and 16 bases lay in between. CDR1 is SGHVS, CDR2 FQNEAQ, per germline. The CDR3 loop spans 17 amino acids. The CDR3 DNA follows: TGTGCCAGCAGCTCTGTATCGGCAGGATACTCTGGAAACACCATATATTTT. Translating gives CASSSVSAGYSGNTIYF.

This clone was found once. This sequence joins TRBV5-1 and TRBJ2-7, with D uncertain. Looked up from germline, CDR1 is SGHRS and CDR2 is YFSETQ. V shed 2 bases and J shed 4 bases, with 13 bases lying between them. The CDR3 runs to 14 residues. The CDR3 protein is CASSLTRPPYEQYF. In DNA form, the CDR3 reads TGCGCCAGCAGCTTAACACGGCCACCATACGAGCAGTACTTC.

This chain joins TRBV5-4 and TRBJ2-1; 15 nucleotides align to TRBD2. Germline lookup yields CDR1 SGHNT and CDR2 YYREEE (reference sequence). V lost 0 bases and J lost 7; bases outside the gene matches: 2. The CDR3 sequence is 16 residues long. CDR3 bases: TGTGCCAGCAGCTTGGGGACTAGCGGGAGGGGAAATGAGCAGTTCTTC. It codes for CASSLGTSGRGNEQFF.

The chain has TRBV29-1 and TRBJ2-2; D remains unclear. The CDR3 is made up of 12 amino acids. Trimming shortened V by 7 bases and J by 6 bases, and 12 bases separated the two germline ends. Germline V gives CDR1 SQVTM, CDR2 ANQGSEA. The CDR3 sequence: CSAQAGSGELFF. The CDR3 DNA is TGCAGCGCCCAAGCCGGTTCCGGGGAGCTGTTTTTT.